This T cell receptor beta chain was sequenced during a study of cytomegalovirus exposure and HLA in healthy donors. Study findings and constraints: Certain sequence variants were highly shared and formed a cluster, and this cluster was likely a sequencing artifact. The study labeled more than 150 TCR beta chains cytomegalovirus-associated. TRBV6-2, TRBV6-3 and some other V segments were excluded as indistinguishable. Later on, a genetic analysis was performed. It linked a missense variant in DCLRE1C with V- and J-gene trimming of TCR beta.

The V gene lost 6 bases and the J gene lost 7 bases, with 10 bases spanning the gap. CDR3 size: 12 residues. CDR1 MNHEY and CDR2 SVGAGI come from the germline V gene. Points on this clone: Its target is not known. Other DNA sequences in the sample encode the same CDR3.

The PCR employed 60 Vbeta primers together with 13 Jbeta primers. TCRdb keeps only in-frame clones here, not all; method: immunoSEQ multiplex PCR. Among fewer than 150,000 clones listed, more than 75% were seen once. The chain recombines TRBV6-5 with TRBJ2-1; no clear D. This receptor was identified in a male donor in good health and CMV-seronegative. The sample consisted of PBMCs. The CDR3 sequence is CASSPQRNEQFF. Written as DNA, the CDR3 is TGTGCCAGCAGCCCCCAGCGTAATGAGCAGTTCTTC.